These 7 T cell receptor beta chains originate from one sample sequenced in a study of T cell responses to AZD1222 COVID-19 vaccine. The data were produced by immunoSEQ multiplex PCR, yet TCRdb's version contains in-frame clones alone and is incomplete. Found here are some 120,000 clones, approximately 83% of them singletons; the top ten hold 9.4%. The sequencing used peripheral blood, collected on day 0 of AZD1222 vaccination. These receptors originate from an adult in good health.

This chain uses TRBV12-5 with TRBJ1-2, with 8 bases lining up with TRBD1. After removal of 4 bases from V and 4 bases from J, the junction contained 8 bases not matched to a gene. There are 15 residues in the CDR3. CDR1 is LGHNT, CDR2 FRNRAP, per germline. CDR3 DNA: TGTGCTAGTGGTTGGCCCGGACAGGGAATCTATGGCTACACCTTC. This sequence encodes CASGWPGQGIYGYTF.

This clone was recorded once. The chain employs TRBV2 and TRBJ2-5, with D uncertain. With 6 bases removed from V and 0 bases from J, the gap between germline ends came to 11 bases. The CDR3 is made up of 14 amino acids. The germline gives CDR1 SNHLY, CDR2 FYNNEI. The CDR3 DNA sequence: TGTGCCAGCAGGAACACGATGAACCAAGAGACCCAGTACTTC. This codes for CASRNTMNQETQYF. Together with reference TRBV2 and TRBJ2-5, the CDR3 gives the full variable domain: EPEVTQTPSHQVTQMGQEVILRCVPISNHLYFYWYRQILGQKVEFLVSFYNNEISEKSEIFDDQFSVERPDGSNFTLKIRSTKLEDSAMYFCASRNTMNQETQYFGPGTRLLVL.

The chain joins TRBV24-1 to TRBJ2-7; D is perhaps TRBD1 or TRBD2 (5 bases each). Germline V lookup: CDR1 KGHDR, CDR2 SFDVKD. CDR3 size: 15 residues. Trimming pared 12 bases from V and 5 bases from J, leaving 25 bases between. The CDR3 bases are TGTGCCGTTCAGAGACCGGGACCCAAAGCCAACGAGCAGTACTTC. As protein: CAVQRPGPKANEQYF.

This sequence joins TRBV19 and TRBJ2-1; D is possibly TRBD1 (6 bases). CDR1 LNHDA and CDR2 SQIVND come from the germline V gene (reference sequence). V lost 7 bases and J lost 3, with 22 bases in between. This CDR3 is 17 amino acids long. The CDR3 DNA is TGTGCCAGTACCCTGACCGGGGTCCGGGGACACTACAATGAGCAGTTCTTC. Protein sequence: CASTLTGVRGHYNEQFF. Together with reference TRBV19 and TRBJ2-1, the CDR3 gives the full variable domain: DGGITQSPKYLFRKEGQNVTLSCEQNLNHDAMYWYRQDPGQGLRLIYYSQIVNDFQKGDIAEGYSVSREKKESFPLTVTSAQKNPTAFYLCASTLTGVRGHYNEQFFGPGTRLTVL.

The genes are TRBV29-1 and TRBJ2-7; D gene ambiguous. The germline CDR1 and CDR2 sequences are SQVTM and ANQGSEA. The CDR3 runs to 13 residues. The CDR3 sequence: CRAHNLLDGEQYF. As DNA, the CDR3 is TGCAGGGCCCACAACCTTCTGGACGGGGAGCAGTACTTC.

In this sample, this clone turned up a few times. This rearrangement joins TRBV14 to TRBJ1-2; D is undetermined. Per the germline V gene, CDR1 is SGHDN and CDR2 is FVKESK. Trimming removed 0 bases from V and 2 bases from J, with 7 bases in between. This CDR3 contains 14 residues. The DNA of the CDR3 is TGTGCCAGCAGCCAAGATACATGGAACTATGGCTACACCTTC. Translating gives CASSQDTWNYGYTF.

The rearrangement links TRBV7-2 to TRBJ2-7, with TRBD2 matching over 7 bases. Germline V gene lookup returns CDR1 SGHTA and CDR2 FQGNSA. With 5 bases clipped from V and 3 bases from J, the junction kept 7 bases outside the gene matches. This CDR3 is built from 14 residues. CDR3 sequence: CASSVRLAGYEQYF. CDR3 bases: TGTGCCAGCAGCGTCAGACTAGCTGGCTACGAGCAGTACTTC. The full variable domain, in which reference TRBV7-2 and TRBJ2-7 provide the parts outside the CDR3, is GAGVSQSPSNKVTEKGKDVELRCDPISGHTALYWYRQSLGQGLEFLIYFQGNSAPDKSGLPSDRFSAERTGGSVSTLTIQRTQQEDSAVYLCASSVRLAGYEQYFGPGTRLTVT.